The subject of this entry is one T cell receptor (beta chain). The source of the sample is a study of T cells in Graves' hyperthyroidism and ophthalmopathy. With V trimmed by 5 bases and J by 5 bases, 6 bases remained unmatched. CDR1 and CDR2 from the germline V gene are SEHNR and FQNEAQ (reference sequence). The CDR3 runs 13 residues. Amplification of TCR beta CDR3 regions used RNA as the template. HTBI primers were used for first-round RT-PCR of the TCR CDR3. TCRdb used MiXCR to reprocess the multiplex PCR reads, holding one entry per CDR3 protein. The profile shows 400,000 to 500,000 distinct CDR3 sequences, over 13% of them singletons.

The sample was blood. This sequence originates from a woman younger than 30 with Graves' hyperthyroidism. The chain links TRBV7-9 to TRBJ2-7, with 7 positions matching TRBD1. The CDR3 nucleotides are TGTGCCAGCAGCCGGGACAGTCAAGACGAGCAGTACTTC. Translated: CASSRDSQDEQYF.